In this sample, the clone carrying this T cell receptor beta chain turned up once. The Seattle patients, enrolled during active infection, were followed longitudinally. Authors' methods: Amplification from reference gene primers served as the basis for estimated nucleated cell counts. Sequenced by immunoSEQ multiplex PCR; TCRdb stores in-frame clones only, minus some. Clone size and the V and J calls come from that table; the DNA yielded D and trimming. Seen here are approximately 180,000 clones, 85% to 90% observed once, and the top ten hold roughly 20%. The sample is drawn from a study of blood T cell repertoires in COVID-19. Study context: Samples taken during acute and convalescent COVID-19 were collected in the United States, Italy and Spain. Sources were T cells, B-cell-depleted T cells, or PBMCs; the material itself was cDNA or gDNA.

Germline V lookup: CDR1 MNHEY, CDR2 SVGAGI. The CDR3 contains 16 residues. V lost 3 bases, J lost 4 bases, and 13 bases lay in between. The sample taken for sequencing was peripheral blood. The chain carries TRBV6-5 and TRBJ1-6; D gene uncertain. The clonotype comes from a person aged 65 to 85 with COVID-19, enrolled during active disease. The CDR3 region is CASSYRQAKYNSPLHF. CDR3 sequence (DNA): TGTGCCAGCAGTTATAGGCAGGCCAAATATAATTCACCCCTCCACTTT.